Given below is one TCR beta chain in context. The PCR employed 60 Vbeta primers together with 13 Jbeta primers. Method: immunoSEQ multiplex PCR; TCRdb's copy keeps in-frame clones and lacks some. The data contain 100,000 to 150,000 clones, around 70% of them seen just once; the ten biggest clones take up approximately 2.9%. This sample was taken from a study of cytomegalovirus exposure and HLA in healthy donors. The receptor comes from a human donor in good health. Sequencing used PBMCs.

CDR3 protein: CASGTGGAIQYF. DNA for the CDR3: TGTGCCTCCGGGACAGGGGGGGCCATTCAGTACTTC. V gene TRBV10-3 combines with J gene TRBJ2-4; 11 bases are a match to TRBD1. V shed 11 bases, J shed 9 bases, and the junction held 6 bases outside the gene matches. This CDR3 has 12 amino acids. Looked up from germline, CDR1 is ENHRY and CDR2 is SYGVKD.